The entry below gives a single T cell receptor (beta chain) sequence along with its context. Its antigen is still unknown. Running of the v3.0 immunoSEQ assay took place at survey level. Libraries were prepared by immunoSEQ multiplex PCR; TCRdb keeps only in-frame clonotypes and omits some of them. The sample carries approximately 6,700 clones, approximately 69% recorded once. This entry comes from a study of long-term antiretroviral therapy in people with HIV. Overall study results and limits: Drawn between about 2003 and 2017, the blood was possibly obtained under older ART regimens. Clones expanded before ART dominated the repertoire at all time points. Diversity measured after ART increased yet remained under transplant donor controls.

The CDR3 is made up of 15 amino acids. Germline values: CDR1 SGHVS, CDR2 FQNEAQ. The V end was cut by 3 bases, the J end by 6 bases, with 17 bases between. Sequenced here: unsorted PBMCs, sampled 0.1 years before starting antiretroviral therapy. This TCR came from a man younger than 30 with HIV. The J gene is TRBJ1-1, the V gene TRBV7-8; perhaps TRBD1 as D (6 bases). The CDR3, as DNA: TGTGCCAGCAGCTTGGACACCGGGACATGGGCTGAAGCTTTCTTT. Protein sequence: CASSLDTGTWAEAFF.